The entry below describes one T cell receptor (beta chain). It has no known antigen specificity. No much larger clonotype is one base removed from it; base qualities were not supplied. This sample was taken from a study of a mutant IDH1 vaccine in newly diagnosed glioma (dated by TCRdb to the early 2020s). Background for the entire study: Vaccination started 4-6 weeks after radiotherapy alone, or was given together with temozolomide cycles in the groups whose treatment included chemotherapy. The roughly 30 treated patients were approximately 62% male and approximately 40% female, with a mean age of around 40 years. Prior to enrollment, standard therapy consisting of radiotherapy alone, temozolomide alone, or radiochemotherapy with temozolomide had been administered to patients, with the combination being received by most patients. The week-35 safety follow-up took place at visit V12, and the week-47 end of study took place at visit V13. Peripheral blood was collected at six visits: V03 (baseline), V05, V07, V10, V12 and V13. For exploratory analyses, about 25 treated patients had longitudinal TCRB deep sequencing done wherever samples were available.

Overall study outcomes, separate from this receptor: Vaccine-induced immune responses across multiple MHC alleles were detected in approximately 93% of patients. Pseudoprogression appeared unrelated to alterations in the top peripheral T cell clonotypes detected by TCRB sequencing. The authors stated that sample limitations prevented analyses of patient blood samples from being reproduced. PBMC samples for TCRB deep sequencing were selected based on availability.

The method behind the library was the immunoSEQ multiplex PCR assay. The hsTCRB Kit was used according to the manufacturer's protocol to amplify rearranged TCR beta chain sequences. Sequencing of TCRB libraries was carried out on an Illumina MiSeq. The paper's processing steps were these. The kit vendor's proprietary platform handled demultiplexing, trimming and gene mapping. The clones in this table, taken by TCRdb from immuneACCESS, are in-frame only. Not every clone is retained; where verified, under half of the shortfall comes from an unresolved V gene, and the cause of the rest is unknown. That table supplies the V and J calls and clone size; D and trimming were determined from the DNA. In this sample the table shows 30,000 to 40,000 clones, 85% to 90% of which occur a single time. The top ten clones comprise 12% of the sample. The time point label of this sample denotes: week 47, end of study. Every vaccine dose consisted of 300 ug of a 20-mer mutant IDH1 peptide in Montanide, administered subcutaneously together with topical imiquimod. Eight vaccinations were administered to patients in weeks 1, 3, 5, 7, 11, 15, 19 and 23, corresponding to visits V03 through V10. Newly diagnosed WHO grade 3 or 4 IDH1-mutant astrocytomas showing loss of nuclear ATRX were present in the donors. The samples were drawn from NOA16, a multicentre, single-arm, open-label phase I trial in Germany that tested a mutant IDH1 peptide vaccine in humans for the first time. Genomic DNA for TCRB sequencing was extracted from EDTA blood using the DNeasy Blood and Tissue Kit.

The clonotype comes from a woman aged 25 to 39 with glioma. Sample: PBMCs, taken from a glioma patient whose treatment included an IDH1 peptide vaccine.

The CDR3: CASSPRTGGSETQYF. The DNA reads TGTGCCAGCAGCCCTCGGACAGGGGGTTCGGAGACCCAGTACTTC. The rearrangement joined TRBV9 to TRBJ2-5; TRBD1 fits 10 bases in the junction. CDR1 and CDR2, per the germline V gene, are SGDLS and YYNGEE. V ends up 4 bases short and J 5 bases short, with an unmatched junction base count of 8. Including cysteine and phenylalanine, the CDR3 has 15 amino acids. The kept DNA is CDR3 alone, 45 bases in frame from the first base.